This entry features one TCR beta chain sequence. The sample originates from a study of early T cells in non-severe SARS-CoV-2 infection. This CDR3 is 13 amino acids long. Trimming took 4 bases from V and 9 from J, leaving 13 bases between them. Germline V CDR1 and CDR2: SGHAT, FQNNGV. TCRdb re-derived calls from the 5' RACE reads in MiXCR, one entry per CDR3 protein. The sample contains 30,000 to 35,000 distinct CDR3 sequences, roughly 4.8% of which appear only once. Input material: whole blood. The TCR comes from an adult who was a healthcare worker with PCR-confirmed SARS-CoV-2 infection or an uninfected control (not recorded which). This sequence joins TRBV11-2 and TRBJ2-1; D is unclear. The CDR3 DNA follows: TGTGCCAGCAGCTGGACCACGGCCAGTGAGCAGTTCTTC. This codes for CASSWTTASEQFF.